These T cell receptor beta chains were read from a single sample in a study of immune reconstitution after stem cell transplant in scleroderma. TCRdb passed the RT-PCR reads through MiXCR, listing each CDR3 protein once. The sample contains just under 2,000 distinct CDR3 sequences, around 16% of which appear only once. Sample collection was performed before or after autologous hematopoietic stem cell transplantation (not recorded which). These receptors came from a female donor with systemic sclerosis. The CDR3 runs from the conserved cysteine through the conserved F or W. Fields, in order: J gene, V gene, D gene, clone size, CDR3 protein, CDR3 DNA. The D gene is left open where the match is weak. Clone size is shown for a subset of rows, as once, few, many or a class of expanded clone.

j_call: TRBJ2-3; v_call: TRBV7-2; d_call: TRBD2; clone_size: large; cdr3_aa: CASSPDSGGTDTQYF; cdr3_nt: TGTGCCAGCAGCCCAGATAGCGGGGGTACCGATACGCAGTATTTT
j_call: TRBJ1-1; v_call: TRBV10-3; d_call: TRBD1; clone_size: medium-sized; cdr3_aa: CAISRTGNMNTEAFF; cdr3_nt: TGTGCCATCAGTCGGACAGGGAACATGAACACTGAAGCTTTCTTT
j_call: TRBJ2-1; v_call: TRBV20-1; d_call: TRBD2; clone_size: few; cdr3_aa: CSARDRTSGRTNEQFF; cdr3_nt: TGCAGTGCTAGAGACCGGACTAGCGGGAGGACAAATGAGCAGTTCTTC
j_call: TRBJ2-1; v_call: TRBV29-1; d_call: TRBD2; clone_size: .; cdr3_aa: CSVVKRGTNNEQFF; cdr3_nt: TGCAGCGTTGTAAAGCGGGGAACCAACAATGAGCAGTTCTTC
j_call: TRBJ2-7; v_call: TRBV2; d_call: TRBD2; clone_size: once; cdr3_aa: CASSQTSGRYEQYF; cdr3_nt: TGTGCCAGCAGCCAGACTAGCGGGAGGTACGAGCAGTACTTC
j_call: TRBJ1-1; v_call: TRBV6-5; d_call: TRBD1; clone_size: medium-sized; cdr3_aa: CASRRQGKAFF; cdr3_nt: TGTGCCAGCAGGAGACAGGGGAAGGCTTTCTTT
j_call: TRBJ2-1; v_call: TRBV15; d_call: .; clone_size: medium-sized; cdr3_aa: CATSRSGPYNEQFF; cdr3_nt: TGTGCCACCAGCAGATCAGGTCCCTACAATGAGCAGTTCTTC
j_call: TRBJ1-6; v_call: TRBV18; d_call: .; clone_size: medium-sized; cdr3_aa: CASSLQRANGNNSPLHF; cdr3_nt: TGTGCCAGCTCATTACAAAGGGCTAACGGAAATAATTCACCCCTCCACTTT
j_call: TRBJ2-2; v_call: TRBV6-1; d_call: .; clone_size: few; cdr3_aa: CASPSAGELFF; cdr3_nt: TGTGCCAGCCCCTCGGCCGGGGAGCTGTTTTTT
j_call: TRBJ2-7; v_call: TRBV28; d_call: .; clone_size: large; cdr3_aa: CASSMVPYEQYF; cdr3_nt: TGTGCCAGCAGCATGGTCCCCTACGAGCAGTACTTC
j_call: TRBJ1-4; v_call: TRBV11-2; d_call: TRBD1; clone_size: .; cdr3_aa: CASSLGETGDEKLFF; cdr3_nt: TGTGCCAGCAGCTTAGGGGAGACAGGGGATGAAAAACTGTTTTTT
j_call: TRBJ2-5; v_call: TRBV7-2; d_call: .; clone_size: .; cdr3_aa: CASSRLSVETQYF; cdr3_nt: TGTGCCAGCAGCCGTTTGTCTGTTGAGACCCAGTACTTC
j_call: TRBJ1-1; v_call: TRBV12-3/TRBV12-4; d_call: .; clone_size: many; cdr3_aa: CASSLKGLVAAFF; cdr3_nt: TGTGCCAGCAGTTTAAAGGGACTCGTGGCAGCTTTCTTT
j_call: TRBJ2-7; v_call: TRBV4-3; d_call: TRBD2; clone_size: .; cdr3_aa: CASSSGTSDYEQYF; cdr3_nt: TGCGCCAGCAGCTCCGGGACTAGCGACTACGAGCAGTACTTC
j_call: TRBJ2-7; v_call: TRBV28; d_call: .; clone_size: large; cdr3_aa: CASSFKGHAQYF; cdr3_nt: TGTGCCAGCAGTTTTAAGGGCCACGCGCAGTACTTC
j_call: TRBJ1-5; v_call: TRBV6-1; d_call: .; clone_size: many; cdr3_aa: CASSERVQPQHF; cdr3_nt: TGTGCCAGCAGTGAAAGAGTTCAGCCCCAGCATTTT
j_call: TRBJ2-5; v_call: TRBV11-3; d_call: .; clone_size: .; cdr3_aa: CASSLGPVETQYF; cdr3_nt: TGTGCCAGCAGCCTCGGCCCGGTGGAGACCCAGTACTTC
j_call: TRBJ2-7; v_call: TRBV7-2; d_call: .; clone_size: few; cdr3_aa: CASSVGTQPYEQYF; cdr3_nt: TGTGCCAGCAGCGTCGGGACACAACCCTACGAGCAGTACTTC
j_call: TRBJ1-5; v_call: TRBV12-3/TRBV12-4; d_call: .; clone_size: .; cdr3_aa: CASGQRTGNQPQHF; cdr3_nt: TGTGCCAGCGGCCAAAGGACGGGGAATCAGCCCCAGCATTTT
j_call: TRBJ2-1; v_call: TRBV27; d_call: TRBD2; clone_size: medium-sized; cdr3_aa: CASKQAGGTWNEQFF; cdr3_nt: TGTGCCAGCAAACAAGCGGGAGGGACTTGGAATGAGCAGTTCTTC
j_call: TRBJ1-5; v_call: TRBV11-2; d_call: .; clone_size: .; cdr3_aa: CASSLDPSGDQPQHF; cdr3_nt: TGTGCCAGCAGCTTAGATCCCTCGGGAGATCAGCCCCAGCATTTT
j_call: TRBJ2-2; v_call: TRBV7-3; d_call: .; clone_size: .; cdr3_aa: CASSLTGRPNTGELFF; cdr3_nt: TGTGCCAGCAGCTTAACAGGCAGACCGAACACCGGGGAGCTGTTTTTT
j_call: TRBJ2-2; v_call: TRBV29-1; d_call: TRBD1; clone_size: large; cdr3_aa: CSVLGQHTGELFF; cdr3_nt: TGCAGCGTTCTGGGACAGCACACCGGGGAGCTGTTTTTT
j_call: TRBJ1-2; v_call: TRBV6-5; d_call: .; clone_size: .; cdr3_aa: CASSPFWVLNYGYTF; cdr3_nt: TGTGCCAGCAGTCCCTTCTGGGTACTTAACTATGGCTACACCTTC